The next 18 T cell receptor beta chains were all read from a single sample in a study of regulatory T cells in long-lasting Graves disease. Time point indicated: newly diagnosed GD, antithyroid drugs for less than 3 months. RNA from PBMCs was the source of the TCR library. Library construction for TCR beta used iRepertoire HTBI primers and Arm-PCR of CDR3 regions. TCRdb analysed the multiplex PCR reads with MiXCR anew, one entry per CDR3 protein. Here the sample spans 560,000 or so distinct CDR3 sequences, 15% to 20% being singletons. This same sample was also taken into another study, of T cells in Graves' hyperthyroidism and ophthalmopathy.

The material sequenced was peripheral blood mononuclear cells (PBMCs), taken at new diagnosis, from a patient treated with antithyroid drugs. The receptors stem from a man aged 18 to 29 with Graves disease.

Ten or more counts support this clonotype. This chain uses TRBV28 with TRBJ1-5; D not resolved. Germline assignment: CDR1 MDHEN and CDR2 SYDVKM. The CDR3 covers 10 residues. With 7 bases removed from V and 5 bases from J, the gap between germline ends came to 3 bases. DNA of the CDR3: TGTGCCAGCAATGATCAGCCCCAGCATTTT. Amino acids: CASNDQPQHF.

This chain links TRBV6-2 or TRBV6-3 with TRBJ2-5; D is possibly TRBD2 (6 bases). The CDR3 is 14 residues long. In germline, CDR1 is MNHEY, CDR2 SVGEGT. The V gene lost 2 bases and the J gene lost 6 bases, with 13 bases spanning the gap. The CDR3 sequence: CASSYPSRTKTQYF. CDR3 nucleotide sequence: TGTGCCAGCAGTTACCCTAGTAGGACTAAGACCCAGTACTTC.

This clonotype has a count of ten or more. The genes are TRBV7-9 and TRBJ1-2, with 8 bases identical to TRBD1. Trimming took 1 base from V and 4 from J; bases not matched to a gene: 8. The germline V gene has CDR1 SEHNR and CDR2 FQNEAQ (reference sequence). This CDR3 is 16 amino acids long. DNA for the CDR3: TGTGCCAGCAGCTTAGTCTGGACGGGGACAGGCTATGGCTACACCTTC. This translates into CASSLVWTGTGYGYTF.

This chain uses TRBV6-5 with TRBJ1-4; possibly TRBD1 for D (6 bases). V dropped 2 bases and J dropped 3 bases, with 13 bases sitting between them. The CDR3 has 16 residues. The germline V gene encodes CDR1 MNHEY and CDR2 SVGAGI. The CDR3 loop is CASSYQGIGSNEKLFF. The CDR3 coding sequence is TGTGCCAGCAGTTACCAGGGGATAGGGTCTAATGAAAAACTGTTTTTT.

A few counts support this clonotype. The chain uses TRBV30 and TRBJ2-3; 8 positions match TRBD2. V dropped 3 bases and J dropped 4; count of bases not matched to a gene: 6. Germline assignment: CDR1 GTSNPN and CDR2 SVGIG (reference sequence). The CDR3 has 14 amino acids. CDR3: CAWSKSGRPDTQYF. CDR3 in DNA: TGTGCCTGGAGCAAAAGCGGGAGACCAGATACGCAGTATTTT.

V and J are TRBV5-5 and TRBJ2-7; possibly TRBD2 for D (6 bases). This CDR3 spans 13 amino acids. Germline V gene sequence: CDR1 SGHKS, CDR2 YYEKEE (reference sequence). Trimming left V 3 bases short and J 5 bases short, with 12 bases between. CDR3 nucleotides: TGTGCCAGCAGCTCACCCGGGACTGACGAGCAGTACTTC. This sequence encodes CASSSPGTDEQYF.

The genes are TRBV4-2 and TRBJ2-1; maybe TRBD2 (5 bases). From germline, CDR1 is LGHNA and CDR2 YNFKEQ. The CDR3 has 13 amino acids. V shed 0 bases and J shed 7 bases, with 7 bases lying between them. The CDR3 coding sequence is TGTGCCAGCAGCCAAGAGGAGGTTAATGAGCAGTTCTTC. It codes for CASSQEEVNEQFF.

In this sample, this clonotype turned up many times. The V call is TRBV12-3 or TRBV12-4, the J call TRBJ2-2; D uncertain. V dropped 4 bases and J dropped 5 bases, with 14 bases sitting between them. The CDR3 consists of 15 residues. CDR3 protein: CASSSELTRTGELFF. The CDR3 DNA sequence: TGTGCCAGCAGTTCCGAACTCACGAGAACCGGGGAGCTGTTTTTT.

This clonotype was seen ten or more times. J is TRBJ1-1 and V is TRBV12-3 or TRBV12-4, with a possible D match to TRBD1 (5 bases). The V end was cut by 5 bases, the J end by 1 base, with 11 bases between. The CDR3 is 14 residues long. The CDR3 region is CASSPRRGNTEAFF. The DNA for the CDR3 is TGTGCCAGCAGTCCTCGTAGGGGGAACACTGAAGCTTTCTTT.

The chain carries TRBV20-1 and TRBJ1-5; D may be TRBD1 (6 bases). The germline V gene encodes CDR1 DFQATT and CDR2 SNEGSKA (reference sequence). The CDR3 sequence is 18 residues long. V was clipped by 0 bases and J by 4 bases, with 22 bases between them. CDR3 amino acids: CSARDPWGPPRENQPQHF. The DNA of the CDR3 is TGCAGTGCTAGAGATCCGTGGGGGCCCCCCCGCGAAAATCAGCCCCAGCATTTT.

The chain joins TRBV5-1 to TRBJ2-2, with no clear D. The germline V gene encodes CDR1 SGHRS and CDR2 YFSETQ. V was trimmed by 4 bases and J by 0 bases, leaving 10 bases between them. The CDR3 has 15 amino acids. Written as DNA, the CDR3 is TGCGCCAGCAGCCCCAGCCGGTCGAACACCGGGGAGCTGTTTTTT. The encoded protein is CASSPSRSNTGELFF.

The chain employs TRBV7-9 and TRBJ2-7; TRBD2 might be the D (6 bases). The CDR3 is made up of 15 amino acids. CDR1 and CDR2 (germline): SEHNR, FQNEAQ (reference sequence). V was trimmed by 4 bases and J by 4 bases, leaving 17 bases between them. The CDR3 coding sequence is TGTGCCAGCAGCTCACCGGGACTTGGGTTTTACGAGCAGTACTTC. Translated, it gives CASSSPGLGFYEQYF.

The chain employs TRBV19 and TRBJ1-1; D is undetermined. V lost 7 bases, J lost 0 bases, and 9 bases lay in between. CDR1 is LNHDA and CDR2 is SQIVND in the germline V gene (reference sequence). This CDR3 is 13 amino acids long. The CDR3 spells CASNGNMNTEAFF. Here the CDR3 DNA reads TGTGCCAGTAATGGGAACATGAACACTGAAGCTTTCTTT.

The chain is built from TRBV18 and TRBJ2-7, with 10 bases identical to TRBD2. Unmatched junction bases numbered 11, after V lost 1 base and J lost 5 bases. Germline values: CDR1 KGHSH, CDR2 LQKENI. The CDR3 sequence is 17 residues long. The CDR3 sequence is CASSPRASGSLKNEQYF. The CDR3 DNA sequence: TGTGCCAGCTCACCACGGGCTAGCGGGAGTCTCAAGAACGAGCAGTACTTC.

At least ten counts were recorded for this clonotype. V usage is TRBV28 and J usage is TRBJ2-7; D ambiguous. The V end lost 3 bases, the J end lost 3 bases, and 15 bases lay between the germline ends. Germline CDR1 is MDHEN and CDR2 is SYDVKM. The CDR3 loop spans 15 amino acids. The CDR3 coding sequence is TGTGCCAGCAGTTTCCCGGTCGCATCTTACTACGAGCAGTACTTC. Protein product: CASSFPVASYYEQYF.

At least ten counts were recorded for this clonotype. The V call is TRBV28, the J call TRBJ2-2, with TRBD2 identical over 11 bases. Germline V gene sequence: CDR1 MDHEN, CDR2 SYDVKM. Trimming cost V 4 bases and J 5 bases; bases outside gene matches: 6. The CDR3 has 16 amino acids. CDR3 in amino acids: CASSYTSGSGTGELFF. Here the CDR3 DNA reads TGTGCCAGCAGTTATACTAGCGGGAGCGGGACCGGGGAGCTGTTTTTT.

This clonotype has ten or more counts. The gene calls are TRBV30 and TRBJ2-7, with D tentatively TRBD1 (5 bases). V was pared by 6 bases and J by 6 bases, with 18 bases between. CDR3 size: 13 residues. Germline CDR1 is GTSNPN and CDR2 is SVGIG (reference sequence). This CDR3 reads CACSQDNIREQYF. CDR3 in DNA: TGTGCCTGCTCACAGGACAATATCCGCGAGCAGTACTTC.

Ten or more counts support this clonotype. The rearrangement links TRBV12-3 or TRBV12-4 to TRBJ2-1, with D perhaps TRBD2 (6 bases). V was trimmed by 7 bases and J by 7 bases, leaving 14 bases between them. The CDR3 contains 13 residues. CDR3 protein: CASNFASANEQFF. Written as DNA, the CDR3 is TGTGCCAGCAACTTTGCTAGCGCTAATGAGCAGTTCTTC.